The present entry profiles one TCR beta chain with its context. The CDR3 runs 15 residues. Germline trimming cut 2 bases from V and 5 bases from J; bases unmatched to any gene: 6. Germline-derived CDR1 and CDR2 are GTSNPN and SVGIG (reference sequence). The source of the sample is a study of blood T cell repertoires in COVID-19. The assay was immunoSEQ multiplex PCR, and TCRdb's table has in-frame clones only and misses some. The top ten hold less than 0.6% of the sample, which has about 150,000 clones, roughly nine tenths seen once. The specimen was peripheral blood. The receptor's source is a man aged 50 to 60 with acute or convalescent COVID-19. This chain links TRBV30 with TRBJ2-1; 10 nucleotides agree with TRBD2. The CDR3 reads CAWSWASGSHNEQFF. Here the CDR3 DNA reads TGTGCCTGGAGTTGGGCTAGCGGGAGTCACAATGAGCAGTTCTTC.